This TCR beta chain is drawn from a study of response to subunit inactivated influenza vaccine (dated by TCRdb to 2016 to 2018). For the wider study: Deep quantitative T cell receptor repertoire profiling was used in the study to track responses to a trivalent subunit inactivated influenza vaccine.

Library preparation employed RT-PCR. Sequencing was carried out with an Illumina HiSeq 2500. The public reads were reanalyzed by TCRdb: fastp trimming at Q25, MiXCR alignment, in-frame beta chains only. When rows share a CDR3 protein, they turn into one entry using the most common DNA and genes. This sample holds roughly 650,000 distinct CDR3 sequences; about 15% were observed only once. The ten largest clones add up to 7.6% of the sample. General findings and caveats noted by the study authors: The authors proposed that each seasonal influenza vaccination may bring in only a limited number of new T cells.

The germline V gene (reference sequence) specifies DFQATT as CDR1 and SNEGSKA as CDR2. The CDR3 runs 14 residues from the cysteine to the phenylalanine. Only the CDR3 part of the read is kept: 42 bases, read in frame from the first base. V is shortened by 4 bases, J by 7 bases, and the region joining them spans 19 bases. This clonotype has a count of ten or more. This clone's antigen is unknown. Base qualities are not at hand, and no much larger clone is one base apart. The sequencing used PBMCs from blood, collected around two weeks before vaccination. This TCR derives from a man in his fifties or sixties who received an inactivated influenza vaccine. Donor details come from another sample of the same person, matched by shared clones. The receptor chain draws on TRBV20-1 and TRBJ1-2; matching of 5 bases hints at TRBD1 as the D gene. In nucleotide form, the sequence is TGCAGTGCTACCCGGACACCTAAATCATCTGGCTACACCTTC. Translated, it gives CSATRTPKSSGYTF.